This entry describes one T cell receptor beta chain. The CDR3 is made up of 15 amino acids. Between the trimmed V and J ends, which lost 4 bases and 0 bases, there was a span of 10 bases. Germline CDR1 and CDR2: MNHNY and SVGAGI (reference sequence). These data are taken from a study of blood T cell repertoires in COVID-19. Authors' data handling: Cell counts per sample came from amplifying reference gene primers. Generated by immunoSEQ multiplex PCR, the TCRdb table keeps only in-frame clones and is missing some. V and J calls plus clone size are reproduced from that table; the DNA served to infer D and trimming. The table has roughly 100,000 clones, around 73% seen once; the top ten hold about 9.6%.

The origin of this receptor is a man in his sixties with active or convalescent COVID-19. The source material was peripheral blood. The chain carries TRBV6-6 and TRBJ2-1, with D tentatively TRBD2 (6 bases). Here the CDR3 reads CASSLGGPSYNEQFF. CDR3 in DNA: TGTGCCAGCAGTTTGGGGGGTCCCTCCTACAATGAGCAGTTCTTC.